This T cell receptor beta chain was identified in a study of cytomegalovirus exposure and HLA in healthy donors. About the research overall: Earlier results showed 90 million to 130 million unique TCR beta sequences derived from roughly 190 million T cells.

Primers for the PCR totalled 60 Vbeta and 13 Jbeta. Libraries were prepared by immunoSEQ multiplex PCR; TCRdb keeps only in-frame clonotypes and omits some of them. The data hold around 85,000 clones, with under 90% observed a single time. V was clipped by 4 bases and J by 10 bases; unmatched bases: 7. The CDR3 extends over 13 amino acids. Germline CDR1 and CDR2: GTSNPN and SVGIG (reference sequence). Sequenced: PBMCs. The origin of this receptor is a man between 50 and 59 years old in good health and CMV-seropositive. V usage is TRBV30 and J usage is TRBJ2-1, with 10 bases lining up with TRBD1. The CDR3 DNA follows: TGTGCCTGGAACCCGACAGGGGGCTGGGAGCAGTTCTTC. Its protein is CAWNPTGGWEQFF.